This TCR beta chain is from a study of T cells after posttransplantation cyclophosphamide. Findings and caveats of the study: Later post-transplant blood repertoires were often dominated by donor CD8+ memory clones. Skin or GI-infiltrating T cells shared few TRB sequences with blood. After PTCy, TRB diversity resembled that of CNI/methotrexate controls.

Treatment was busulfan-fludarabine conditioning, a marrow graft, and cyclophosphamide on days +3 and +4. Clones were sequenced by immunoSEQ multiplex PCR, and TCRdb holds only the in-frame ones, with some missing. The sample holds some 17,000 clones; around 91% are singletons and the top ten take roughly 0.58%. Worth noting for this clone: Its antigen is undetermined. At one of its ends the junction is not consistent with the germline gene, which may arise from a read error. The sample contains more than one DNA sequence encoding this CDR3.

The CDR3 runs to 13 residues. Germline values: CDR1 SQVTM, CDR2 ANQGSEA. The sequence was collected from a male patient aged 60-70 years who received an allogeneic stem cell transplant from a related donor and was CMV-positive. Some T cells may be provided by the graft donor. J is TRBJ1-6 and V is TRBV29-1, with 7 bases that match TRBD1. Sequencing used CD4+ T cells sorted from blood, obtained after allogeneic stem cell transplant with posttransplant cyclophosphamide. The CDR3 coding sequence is TGCAGCGTTGCTCAGGGGGATAATTCCCCCCTCCACTTT. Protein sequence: CSVAQGDNSPLHF.